The 17 T cell receptor beta chains below come from one sample, sequenced in a study of graft-versus-host responses after intestinal transplantation. Their antigens remain unidentified. Here immunoSEQ multiplex PCR was the method, and the copy in TCRdb shows in-frame clones only, minus some. The table lists 100,000 or so clones, roughly 91% of them singletons, with roughly 2% in the top ten. Material: unstimulated CD8+ T cells sorted from spleen or lymph node cells, obtained before intestinal transplant. Receptors originate from a human donor who received an intestinal transplant.

The gene calls are TRBV7-2 and TRBJ2-7; D remains unclear. The CDR3 is made up of 15 amino acids. Germline assignment: CDR1 SGHTA and CDR2 FQGNSA. The V and J ends lost 3 bases and 1 base respectively, with 13 bases between them. In DNA form, the CDR3 reads TGTGCCAGCAGCTTTGCGGTTGCCCTTTCCTACGAGCAGTACTTC. Amino acids: CASSFAVALSYEQYF. Complete variable domain (other parts from reference TRBV7-2 and TRBJ2-7): GAGVSQSPSNKVTEKGKDVELRCDPISGHTALYWYRQSLGQGLEFLIYFQGNSAPDKSGLPSDRFSAERTGGSVSTLTIQRTQQEDSAVYLCASSFAVALSYEQYFGPGTRLTVT.

This sequence joins TRBV28 and TRBJ1-5, with 7 bases fitting TRBD1. Trimming at V came to 1 base and at J to 4 bases, leaving 7 bases not matched to a gene. The CDR3 length is 16 residues. The V gene's germline CDR1 is MDHEN and CDR2 SYDVKM. CDR3 loop: CASSLFPGGRNQPQHF. The CDR3 coding sequence is TGTGCCAGCAGTTTATTCCCAGGGGGACGTAATCAGCCCCAGCATTTT.

The V and J genes are TRBV2 and TRBJ2-2; 9 bases map to TRBD2. The germline CDR1 and CDR2 sequences are SNHLY and FYNNEI. The length of the CDR3 is 16 residues. CDR3 sequence: CAGRMAGGPNTGELFF. The CDR3 DNA follows: TGTGCGGGGCGCATGGCGGGGGGGCCGAACACCGGGGAGCTGTTTTTT.

This sequence joins TRBV5-1 and TRBJ2-7; D remains unclear. This CDR3 contains 12 residues. Trimming cost V 4 bases and J 6 bases, with 11 bases left between them. Germline V gene lookup returns CDR1 SGHRS and CDR2 YFSETQ. The CDR3 DNA reads TGCGCCAGCAGCCCGGGTACCTTCGAGCAGTACTTC. It specifies CASSPGTFEQYF.

The rearrangement links TRBV9 to TRBJ1-2, with D possibly being TRBD1 (5 bases). Between the trimmed V and J ends, which lost 4 bases and 3 bases, there was a span of 22 bases. This CDR3 has 17 amino acids. The V gene's germline CDR1 is SGDLS and CDR2 YYNGEE. CDR3 sequence (DNA): TGTGCCAGCAGCAGAAGTCCAAGGGGCGCATGGTACTATGGCTACACCTTC. Its translation: CASSRSPRGAWYYGYTF.

This clone has a single count. The rearrangement links TRBV4-3 to TRBJ2-2, with D possibly TRBD2 on 6 matching bases. CDR3 length equals 14 residues. Trimming removed 0 bases from V and 10 bases from J, with 12 bases in between. Germline CDR1 and CDR2: LGHNA and YSLEER. The CDR3 sequence is CASSQDRGSVELFF. CDR3 in DNA: TGCGCCAGCAGCCAAGATCGGGGGTCGGTGGAGCTGTTTTTT.

The V and J genes are TRBV4-2 and TRBJ2-7; D possibly corresponds to TRBD1 (5 bases). The CDR3 sequence is 16 residues long. The germline V gene has CDR1 LGHNA and CDR2 YNFKEQ. V was cut by 0 bases and J by 1 base, with 13 bases left in between. In DNA, the CDR3 is TGTGCCAGCAGCCAAGACGTCCGCCAGGGATCCTACGAGCAGTACTTC. Its protein is CASSQDVRQGSYEQYF.

The chain links TRBV29-1 to TRBJ2-4; possibly TRBD1 for D (5 bases). Germline V gene sequence: CDR1 SQVTM, CDR2 ANQGSEA. Trimming shortened V by 0 bases and J by 0 bases, and 21 bases separated the two germline ends. This CDR3 contains 19 residues. CDR3: CSVEDRQGMSSLAKNIQYF. Written as DNA, the CDR3 is TGCAGCGTTGAAGATCGCCAGGGAATGTCGTCCTTAGCCAAAAACATTCAGTACTTC.

The chain joins TRBV7-9 to TRBJ2-5, with 8 bases fitting TRBD1. Looked up from germline, CDR1 is SEHNR and CDR2 is FQNEAQ (reference sequence). The J segment lost 1 base and the V segment lost 2 bases, leaving 6 bases of the junction unmatched. This CDR3 contains 16 residues. The CDR3 reads CASSLLGDRIQETQYF. The CDR3 DNA sequence: TGTGCCAGCAGCTTATTAGGGGACAGGATCCAAGAGACCCAGTACTTC.

This clone was detected only a few times. Written as DNA, the CDR3 is TGTGCCAGCGCACCTGGGGAACAGGGCTACAATGAGCAGTTCTTC. It is translated as CASAPGEQGYNEQFF. This sequence joins TRBV6-5 and TRBJ2-1; D may be TRBD1 (6 bases). Per germline, CDR1 MNHEY and CDR2 SVGAGI. This CDR3 region has 15 residues. Trimming stripped 8 bases from V and 3 bases from J, with 17 bases between.

The chain uses TRBV4-3 and TRBJ2-7, with 8 bases fitting TRBD1. CDR1 is LGHNA, CDR2 YSLEER, per germline. The CDR3 has 15 residues. V shed 4 bases and J 2 bases; nucleotides not matched to a gene: 7. The CDR3 sequence is CASSPNRQGPYEQYF. The CDR3, as DNA: TGCGCCAGCAGCCCCAACCGACAGGGGCCCTACGAGCAGTACTTC.

A single count supports this clone. The CDR3 nucleotides are TGTGCCACCAGCAGAGATGAAGACAGGGGTACTGAAGCTTTCTTT. Translating gives CATSRDEDRGTEAFF. The V gene is TRBV15, the J gene TRBJ1-1, with 8 bases lining up with TRBD1. V lost 0 bases, J lost 5 bases, and 5 bases stayed unmatched. The germline gives CDR1 LNHNV, CDR2 YYDKDF (reference sequence). The CDR3 extends over 15 amino acids. The whole variable domain, filled in from reference TRBV15 and TRBJ1-1, reads DAMVIQNPRYQVTQFGKPVTLSCSQTLNHNVMYWYQQKSSQAPKLLFHYYDKDFNNEADTPDNFQSRRPNTSFCFLDIRSPGLGDTAMYLCATSRDEDRGTEAFFGQGTRLTVV.

The genes are TRBV5-6 and TRBJ2-1; 9 bases match TRBD1. CDR1 is SGHDT, CDR2 YYEEEE, per germline. The CDR3 runs 14 residues. J was trimmed by 8 bases and V by 2 bases; bases with no gene match: 5. The chain's CDR3 is CASSFGTGSHEQFF. The DNA of the CDR3 is TGTGCCAGCAGCTTTGGGACAGGGAGTCATGAGCAGTTCTTC. The full variable domain, with the rest looked up from reference TRBV5-6 and TRBJ2-1, is DAGVTQSPTHLIKTRGQQVTLRCSPKSGHDTVSWYQQALGQGPQFIFQYYEEEERQRGNFPDRFSGHQFPNYSSELNVNALLLGDSALYLCASSFGTGSHEQFFGPGTRLTVL.

The chain recombines TRBV4-3 with TRBJ1-4; D is ambiguous. V shed 0 bases and J shed 0 bases, with 11 bases lying between them. Germline V gene lookup returns CDR1 LGHNA and CDR2 YSLEER. CDR3 length equals 17 residues. CDR3 amino acids: CASSQDSHGATNEKLFF. CDR3 nucleotide sequence: TGCGCCAGCAGCCAAGATTCGCACGGAGCAACTAATGAAAAACTGTTTTTT.

This clone was detected once. The V call is TRBV4-3, the J call TRBJ1-2; D is uncertain. The germline CDR1 and CDR2 sequences are LGHNA and YSLEER. Between the trimmed V and J ends, which lost 0 bases and 4 bases, there was a span of 21 bases. CDR3 size: 18 residues. CDR3 sequence (DNA): TGCGCCAGCAGCCAAGATAGGGTCCGGGGTGAGGCGGCCTATGGCTACACCTTC. Translation: CASSQDRVRGEAAYGYTF.

This clone was observed once. The chain links TRBV14 to TRBJ1-2, with a tentative D call TRBD1 (5 bases). Trimming left V 1 base short and J 3 bases short, with 12 bases between. The CDR3 covers 15 residues. Germline V gene lookup returns CDR1 SGHDN and CDR2 FVKESK. CDR3 loop: CASSQADREYYGYTF. The CDR3, as DNA: TGTGCCAGCAGCCAAGCCGACAGAGAGTACTATGGCTACACCTTC.

V gene TRBV6-6 combines with J gene TRBJ1-1; 7 bases agree with TRBD1. V was clipped by 4 bases and J by 1 base; unmatched bases: 6. CDR3 length: 15 amino acids. The germline gives CDR1 MNHNY, CDR2 SVGAGI (reference sequence). This CDR3 reads CASSFSGGKNTEAFF. For the CDR3, the DNA is TGTGCCAGCAGTTTTTCAGGGGGAAAGAACACTGAAGCTTTCTTT.